A selection of T cell receptor beta chains follows, all from one sample in a study of beta chain features in type 1 diabetes. This table comes from immunoSEQ multiplex PCR, and its TCRdb copy is limited to in-frame clones, with some not included. The sample carries about 160,000 clones, about 8.3% recorded once. What was sequenced was central memory CD4+ T cells from blood. These receptors were obtained from a woman younger than 35 with type 1 diabetes. The CDR3 runs from the conserved cysteine through the conserved F or W. A D gene is named only where the DNA matches it firmly. Clone size, where shown, is once, few, many, or a class for clones that have expanded.

TRBJ2-2,few,.,TRBV28,TGTGCCAGCAGTTTGGCAGGGGAGCTGTTTTTT,CASSLAGELFF
TRBJ2-7,few,.,TRBV7-2,TGTGCCAGCAGTCGACAGGACATTTCCTACGAGCAGTACTTC,CASSRQDISYEQYF
TRBJ2-3,.,TRBD1,TRBV25-1,TGTGCCAGCAGTCCGGGACAGGGTTGGCATACGCAGTATTTT,CASSPGQGWHTQYF
TRBJ2-7,.,.,TRBV21-1,TGTGCCAGCCATGGAGTTTTTAGCGGGAGTGGCCCCTACGAGCAGTACTTC,CASHGVFSGSGPYEQYF
TRBJ2-7,.,TRBD2,TRBV11-2,TGTGCCAGCAGCTTAGCGTTTGCGGGAGGCGAGTACGAGCAGTACTTC,CASSLAFAGGEYEQYF
TRBJ2-2,few,.,TRBV7-8,TGTGCCAGCACCAGGCTTGAGACCGGGGAGCTGTTTTTT,CASTRLETGELFF
TRBJ2-7,.,.,TRBV5-4,TGTGCCAGCAGCCCTACGACAGATTCCTACGAGCAGTACTTC,CASSPTTDSYEQYF
TRBJ1-6,.,.,TRBV2,TGTGCCAGCAGCCAGGGCCTCGGTAATTCACCCCTCCACTTT,CASSQGLGNSPLHF
TRBJ1-2,.,.,TRBV27,TGTGCCAGCAGCCAGACAGTGAACTATGGCTACACCTTC,CASSQTVNYGYTF
TRBJ2-7,.,TRBD1,TRBV25-1,TGTGCCAGCAGTATTACGGGACAGGGGACCTACGAGCAGTACTTC,CASSITGQGTYEQYF
TRBJ2-2,.,TRBD2,TRBV5-1,TGCGCCAGCAGCTCTAGCGGGAGAAAGGGCACCGGGGAGCTGTTTTTT,CASSSSGRKGTGELFF
TRBJ1-2,.,.,TRBV28,TGTGCCAGCAGTTTATTAGTCCCAGGGCTTGGCTACACCTTC,CASSLLVPGLGYTF
TRBJ1-4,.,.,TRBV4-3,TGCGCCAGCAGCCAGGGGGCTGGGGAAAAACTGTTTTTT,CASSQGAGEKLFF
TRBJ2-1,.,TRBD1,TRBV5-1,TGCGCCAGCAGCTCCGGGACAGCCCTCAACGATGAGCAGTTCTTC,CASSSGTALNDEQFF
TRBJ1-5,few,.,TRBV4-1,TGTGCCAGCAGCCAAGTAGATCAGCCCCAGCATTTT,CASSQVDQPQHF
TRBJ2-4,many,.,TRBV29-1,TGCAGCGTTGAGGCGAGGAACATTCAGTACTTC,CSVEARNIQYF
TRBJ1-2,.,TRBD1,TRBV18,TGTGCCAGCTCACCACCCGACAGGGGGTATGATGGCTACACCTTC,CASSPPDRGYDGYTF
TRBJ1-1,.,.,TRBV4-3,TGCGCCAGCAGCCAAGAGGTAACACAGGGGAACACTGAAGCTTTCTTT,CASSQEVTQGNTEAFF
TRBJ2-3,.,TRBD2,TRBV19,TGTGCCAGTAGTGCGCTTCGTATGACAGGGACTAGCGGGACCGATACGCAGTATTTT,CASSALRMTGTSGTDTQYF
TRBJ2-7,.,.,TRBV5-1,TGCGCCAGCAGCTTGGCTAGGGGCTTTACCTACGAGCAGTACTTC,CASSLARGFTYEQYF
TRBJ2-3,.,TRBD2,TRBV4-1,TGCGCCAGCAGCCAAGACTCTACTACCGGGACTAGCGGTACGCAGTATTTT,CASSQDSTTGTSGTQYF
TRBJ2-3,.,.,TRBV25-1,TGTGCCAGCCTAGGTGTTACGCAGTATTTT,CASLGVTQYF
TRBJ2-2,few,TRBD1,TRBV9,TGTGCCAGCAGCGTAGGACAGGGGGATCGCACCGGGGAGCTGTTTTTT,CASSVGQGDRTGELFF
TRBJ2-2,.,.,TRBV11-3,TGTGCCAGCAGCTTAGAAAGGGGTGGCACCGGGGAGCTGTTTTTT,CASSLERGGTGELFF
TRBJ2-1,.,.,TRBV6-6,TGTGCCAGCAGTTACTCTCGGGTCTACAATGAGCAGTTCTTC,CASSYSRVYNEQFF
TRBJ2-1,.,TRBD1,TRBV2,TGTGCCAGGACCGGGACAGGGGGTTCACGTGAGCAGTTCTTC,CARTGTGGSREQFF
TRBJ2-7,.,TRBD1,TRBV28,TGTGCCAGCAGCTTGACAGGGTCGTTCTACGAGCAGTACTTC,CASSLTGSFYEQYF
TRBJ2-3,few,.,TRBV14,TGTGCCAGCAGCCCGAGACAGGTTACAGATACGCAGTATTTT,CASSPRQVTDTQYF
TRBJ1-6,few,TRBD1,TRBV29-1,TGCAGCGTCCAGTGGACAGGGCATGATTCACCCCTCCACTTT,CSVQWTGHDSPLHF
TRBJ1-1,.,.,TRBV5-4,TGTGCCAGCACCCCCGGGGGAGGGAACACTGAAGCTTTCTTT,CASTPGGGNTEAFF
TRBJ2-3,.,TRBD2,TRBV27,TGTGCCAGCAGTCTAAATAGCGGGGTTGGCACAGATACGCAGTATTTT,CASSLNSGVGTDTQYF
TRBJ1-4,few,TRBD1,TRBV4-3,TGCGCCAGCAGCCCCCACCCGGACAGGAATGAAAAACTGTTTTTT,CASSPHPDRNEKLFF
TRBJ2-7,.,TRBD1,TRBV29-1,TGCAGCGTAGTCCTGACAGGGGACGAGCAGTACTTC,CSVVLTGDEQYF
TRBJ2-7,few,TRBD1,TRBV7-2,TGTGCCAGCAGCTTAGGAGGGACAGAGATCTACGAGCAGTACTTC,CASSLGGTEIYEQYF
TRBJ2-3,.,.,TRBV7-2,TGTGCCAGCAGCTATGAGTTAGCAGATACGCAGTATTTT,CASSYELADTQYF
TRBJ2-3,.,.,TRBV11-2,TGTGCCAGCAGCCTCAAGACAGGCACAGATACGCAGTATTTT,CASSLKTGTDTQYF
TRBJ2-2,few,TRBD2,TRBV5-1,TGCGCCAGCAGCCCTAGCGGGAGAGGTACCGGGGAGCTGTTTTTT,CASSPSGRGTGELFF
TRBJ1-1,.,.,TRBV4-3,TGCGCCAGCAGCCAAGGCGCCAGGAAGAGTGAAGCTTTCTTT,CASSQGARKSEAFF
TRBJ1-2,few,.,TRBV5-1,TGCGCCAGCAGCACGGACTACTATGGCTACACCTTC,CASSTDYYGYTF
TRBJ2-2,few,.,TRBV7-9,TGTGCCAGCAGCCCAGACACCGGGGAGCTGTTTTTT,CASSPDTGELFF
TRBJ2-7,.,TRBD2,TRBV29-1,TGCAGCGTTCGGGGGGAAGCGGGAGGGGTCGAGCAGTACTTC,CSVRGEAGGVEQYF
TRBJ2-7,few,TRBD1,TRBV4-3,TGCGCCAGCAGCCTCCGGACAGGGTACGACGAGCAGTACTTC,CASSLRTGYDEQYF
TRBJ2-7,.,TRBD1,TRBV7-2,TGTGCCAGCAGCCCTGGACAGGGTCCCTACGAGCAGTACTTC,CASSPGQGPYEQYF
TRBJ2-7,.,.,TRBV28,TGTGCCAGCATACCGGGATCAGAGGCCGAGCAGTACTTC,CASIPGSEAEQYF
TRBJ2-5,few,TRBD2,TRBV7-2,TGTGCCAGCAGCCGAAGGGGATGGGCTAGCGGTGAAGAGACCCAGTACTTC,CASSRRGWASGEETQYF
TRBJ2-3,.,TRBD2,TRBV7-2,TGTGCCAGCAGCTTAGGATTGCGGGGGGCCATGAATACGCAGTATTTT,CASSLGLRGAMNTQYF
TRBJ2-3,few,.,TRBV5-4,TGTGCCAGCAGCTTTCAGATACGCACAGATACGCAGTATTTT,CASSFQIRTDTQYF
TRBJ2-7,medium-sized,.,TRBV5-1,TGCGCCAGCAGCTTGGTGGGCAGCTACGAGCAGTACTTC,CASSLVGSYEQYF
TRBJ1-1,.,.,TRBV7-2,TGTGCCAGCAGCTTTGGCCAGGGGAACACTGAAGCTTTCTTT,CASSFGQGNTEAFF
TRBJ1-1,few,.,TRBV7-2,TGTGCCAGCAGCTTAGTCCGCGGCGACACTGAAGCTTTCTTT,CASSLVRGDTEAFF
TRBJ2-7,few,TRBD2,TRBV5-1,TGCGCCAGCACCAGACTAGCGGGAGTCAGTGAGCAGTACTTC,CASTRLAGVSEQYF
TRBJ2-3,.,TRBD2,TRBV5-1,TGCGCCAGCAGCCCCGGTGGCGGGAGTATAGATACGCAGTATTTT,CASSPGGGSIDTQYF
TRBJ2-7,.,TRBD2,TRBV7-8,TGTGCCAGCAGCTTAGGTAGCGGGAGCTCCTACGAGCAGTACTTC,CASSLGSGSSYEQYF